This T cell receptor beta chain was profiled in a study of blood T cell repertoires in COVID-19. Germline CDR1 and CDR2: SGHTA and FQGNSA. The CDR3 is 14 residues long. V lost 5 bases, J lost 10 bases, and 17 bases lay in between. Per the authors' pipeline: From reference gene primer amplification, estimates of nucleated cell counts were derived. Assay: immunoSEQ multiplex PCR; the TCRdb copy retains only in-frame clones and omits some. V, J and clone size derive from that table, while D and trimming were established from the DNA sequence. The data contain 70,000 to 95,000 clones, roughly 80% of them seen just once; the ten biggest clones take up roughly 36%. The Seattle site enrolled patients during active infection and followed them longitudinally.

The rearrangement links TRBV7-2 to TRBJ2-2; D is possibly TRBD1 (6 bases). The sequence was obtained from a man aged 60 to 69 with COVID-19, enrolled during active disease. The sample taken for sequencing was peripheral blood. CDR3: CASSLDRTRLELFF. The CDR3 bases are TGTGCCAGCAGCCTCGACAGGACTCGGTTGGAGCTGTTTTTT.